This entry concerns a single TCR beta chain. These data originate in a study of blood T cell repertoires in COVID-19. Study as a whole: Spain, Italy and the United States supplied samples that represented acute and convalescent COVID-19.

In the authors' workflow: Estimation of nucleated cell counts relied on the amplification of reference gene primers. The protocol was immunoSEQ multiplex PCR, while the TCRdb copy is restricted to in-frame clones and leaves out a portion. From that table come the V and J calls and clone size; the DNA was used to work out D and trimming. The sample records approximately 200,000 clones, roughly 81% being singletons. V gave up 1 base and J gave up 1 base; unmatched junction bases: 2. The CDR3 runs to 15 residues. CDR1 is LGHNA, CDR2 YNFKEQ, per germline. Specimen: peripheral blood. The clonotype comes from a man between 50 and 59 years old who had recovered from COVID-19. This chain connects TRBV4-2 to TRBJ1-2, with 8 bases that match TRBD1. The CDR3 here is CASSQGTGSNYGYTF. CDR3 DNA sequence: TGTGCCAGCAGCCAAGGGACAGGGAGTAACTATGGCTACACCTTC.